Listed below are T cell receptor beta chains from one sample, sequenced in a study of T-cell memory formation after mild COVID-19. TCRdb recomputed calls from the 5' RACE reads with MiXCR, one row per CDR3 protein. Of roughly 100,000 distinct CDR3 sequences detected, around an eighth appear once; the ten largest clones hold about 25%. The sample taken for sequencing was PBMCs or a T cell subset sorted from them (not recorded which). Every receptor here comes from an adult woman who had mild COVID-19 (a few samples of this study predate the infection). Cell type and time point are not known. CDR3s include the opening cysteine and the closing phenylalanine or tryptophan. The D gene is left open where the match is weak. Clone size appears in some rows only: once, few, many, or a class for an expanded clone.

>TRBJ2-7|TRBD2|many|TRBV7-2
CASSLAASGISYEQYF
TGTGCCAGCAGCTTAGCCGCTAGCGGGATCTCCTACGAGCAGTACTTC
>TRBJ2-7|-|few|TRBV29-1
CSVGVGYEQYF
TGCAGCGTTGGGGTAGGGTACGAGCAGTACTTC
>TRBJ2-2|-|many|TRBV5-6
CASSLGRTGTGELFF
TGTGCCAGCAGCTTGGGGAGGACGGGCACCGGGGAGCTGTTTTTT
>TRBJ2-7|-|-|TRBV10-3
CASKEASSYEQYF
TGTGCCAGTAAGGAGGCATCCTCCTACGAGCAGTACTTC
>TRBJ2-3|TRBD2|few|TRBV20-1
CSATLAATDTQYF
TGCAGTGCTACACTAGCGGCCACAGATACGCAGTATTTT
>TRBJ2-3|TRBD1|few|TRBV7-9
CASSLAQGALTDTQYF
TGTGCCAGCAGCTTAGCCCAGGGGGCCCTCACAGATACGCAGTATTTT
>TRBJ2-1|TRBD1|many|TRBV4-3
CASSLNTGGEVDNEQFF
TGCGCCAGCAGCCTCAACACAGGGGGCGAGGTTGACAATGAGCAGTTCTTC
>TRBJ2-3|-|-|TRBV7-8
CASSLRASSTDTQYF
TGTGCCAGCAGCTTAAGGGCTTCTAGCACAGATACGCAGTATTTT
>TRBJ1-1|-|few|TRBV3-1
CASSQEGGPEAFF
TGTGCCAGCAGCCAAGAGGGAGGACCTGAAGCTTTCTTT
>TRBJ2-7|-|few|TRBV15
CATSRAQGSEQYF
TGTGCCACCAGCAGGGCCCAAGGGTCCGAGCAGTACTTC
>TRBJ2-2|-|few|TRBV5-1
CASSLVGVHRTGNTGELFF
TGCGCCAGCAGCTTGGTAGGGGTACACAGGACCGGGAACACCGGGGAGCTGTTTTTT
>TRBJ2-3|TRBD2|few|TRBV7-9
CASSLGGHEITDTQYF
TGTGCCAGCAGCTTGGGAGGGCATGAGATCACAGATACGCAGTATTTT
>TRBJ2-7|TRBD1|-|TRBV5-6
CASSWGQTTSYEQYF
TGTGCCAGCAGCTGGGGACAGACCACCTCCTACGAGCAGTACTTC